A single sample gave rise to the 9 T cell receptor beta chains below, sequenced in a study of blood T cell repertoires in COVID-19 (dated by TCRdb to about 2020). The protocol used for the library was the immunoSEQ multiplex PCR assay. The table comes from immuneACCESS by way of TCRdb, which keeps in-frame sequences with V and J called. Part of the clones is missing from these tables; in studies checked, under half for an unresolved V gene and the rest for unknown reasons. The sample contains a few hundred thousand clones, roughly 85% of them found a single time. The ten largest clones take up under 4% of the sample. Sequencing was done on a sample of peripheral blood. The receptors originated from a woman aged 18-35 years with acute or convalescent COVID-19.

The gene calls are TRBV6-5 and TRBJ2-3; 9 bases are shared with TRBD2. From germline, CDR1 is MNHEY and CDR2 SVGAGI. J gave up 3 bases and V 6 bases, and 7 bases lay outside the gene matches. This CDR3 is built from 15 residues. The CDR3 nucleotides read TGTGCCAGCAGCGGACTAGCGCCTATAACAGATACGCAGTATTTT. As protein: CASSGLAPITDTQYF.

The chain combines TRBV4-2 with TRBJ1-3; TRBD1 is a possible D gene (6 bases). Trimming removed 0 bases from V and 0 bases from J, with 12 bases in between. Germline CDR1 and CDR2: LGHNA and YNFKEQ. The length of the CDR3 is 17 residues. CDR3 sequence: CASSQDPDRVSGNTIYF. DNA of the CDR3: TGTGCCAGCAGCCAAGATCCGGACAGAGTCTCTGGAAACACCATATATTTT.

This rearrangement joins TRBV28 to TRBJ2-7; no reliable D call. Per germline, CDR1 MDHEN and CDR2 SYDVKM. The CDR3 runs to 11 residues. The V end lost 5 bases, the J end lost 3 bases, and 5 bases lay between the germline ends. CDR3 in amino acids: CASSPYYEQYF. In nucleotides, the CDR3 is TGTGCCAGCAGTCCTTACTACGAGCAGTACTTC.

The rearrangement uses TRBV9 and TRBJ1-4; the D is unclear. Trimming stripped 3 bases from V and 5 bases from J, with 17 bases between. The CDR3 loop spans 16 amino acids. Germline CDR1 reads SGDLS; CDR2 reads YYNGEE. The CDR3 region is CASSASTGARNEKLFF. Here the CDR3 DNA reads TGTGCCAGCAGCGCCTCGACCGGAGCCAGAAATGAAAAACTGTTTTTT. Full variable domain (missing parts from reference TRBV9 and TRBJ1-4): DSGVTQTPKHLITATGQRVTLRCSPRSGDLSVYWYQQSLDQGLQFLIQYYNGEERAKGNILERFSAQQFPDLHSELNLSSLELGDSALYFCASSASTGARNEKLFFGSGTQLSVL.

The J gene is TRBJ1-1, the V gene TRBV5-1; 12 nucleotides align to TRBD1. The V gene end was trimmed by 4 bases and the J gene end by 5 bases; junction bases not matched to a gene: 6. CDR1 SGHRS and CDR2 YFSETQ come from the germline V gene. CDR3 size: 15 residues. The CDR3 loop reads CASSPGTGGRTEAFF. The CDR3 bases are TGCGCCAGCAGCCCCGGGACAGGGGGCAGGACTGAAGCTTTCTTT.

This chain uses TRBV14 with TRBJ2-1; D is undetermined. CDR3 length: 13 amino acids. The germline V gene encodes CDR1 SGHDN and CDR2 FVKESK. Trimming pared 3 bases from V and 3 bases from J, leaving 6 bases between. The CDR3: CASSQGYYNEQFF. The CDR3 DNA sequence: TGTGCCAGCAGCCAGGGCTACTACAATGAGCAGTTCTTC.

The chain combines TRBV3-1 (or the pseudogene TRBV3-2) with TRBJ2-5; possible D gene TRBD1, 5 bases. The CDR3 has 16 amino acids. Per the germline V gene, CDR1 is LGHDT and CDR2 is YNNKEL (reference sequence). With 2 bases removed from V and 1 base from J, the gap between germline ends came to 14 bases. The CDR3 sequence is CASSQSGAGTQETQYF. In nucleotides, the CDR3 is TGTGCCAGCAGCCAAAGTGGGGCTGGTACCCAAGAGACCCAGTACTTC.

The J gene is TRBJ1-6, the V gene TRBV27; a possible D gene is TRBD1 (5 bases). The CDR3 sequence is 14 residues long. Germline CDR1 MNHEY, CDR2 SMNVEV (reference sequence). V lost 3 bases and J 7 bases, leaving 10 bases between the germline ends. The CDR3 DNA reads TGTGCCAGCAGTTTGACAGCTTTAAATTCACCCCTCCACTTT. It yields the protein CASSLTALNSPLHF.

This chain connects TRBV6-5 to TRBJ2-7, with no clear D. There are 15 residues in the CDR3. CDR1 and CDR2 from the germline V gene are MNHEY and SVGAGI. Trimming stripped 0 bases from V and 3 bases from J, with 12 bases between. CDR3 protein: CASSYSGGRGYEQYF. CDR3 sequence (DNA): TGTGCCAGCAGTTACTCTGGCGGTCGAGGCTACGAGCAGTACTTC.